The 7 T cell receptor beta chains presented below share a single source sample, sequenced in a study of T-cell reconstitution after alpha-beta-depleted transplantation in children. TCRbeta library construction was performed incorporating unique molecular identifiers. One entry per CDR3 protein results from TCRdb running MiXCR on the PCR reads. This table has roughly 590,000 distinct CDR3 sequences, 15% to 20% appearing once. The sample in question was PBMCs from the stem cell graft donor, obtained from the stem cell graft. The source of these receptors is a human donor who donated a stem cell graft to a child with acute myeloid leukemia.

This clonotype was seen only a few times. This rearrangement joins TRBV5-1 to TRBJ2-1, with 7 bases that match TRBD2. The CDR3 length is 17 residues. Looked up from germline, CDR1 is SGHRS and CDR2 is YFSETQ. V trimming: 0 bases; J trimming: 4 bases; junction bases outside the gene matches: 10. CDR3 coding DNA: TGCGCCAGCAGCTTGGGTCCCGCTGCGGGGGAGTACAATGAGCAGTTCTTC. Translation: CASSLGPAAGEYNEQFF.

This clonotype was recorded many times. This chain joins TRBV4-3 and TRBJ2-6; no reliable D call. The germline CDR1 and CDR2 sequences are LGHNA and YSLEER. CDR3 size: 19 residues. V gave up 1 base and J gave up 0 bases, with 16 bases separating them. In nucleotides, the CDR3 is TGCGCCAGCAGCCAAGCGGTAACAAGGTCGCGCTCTGGGGCCAACGTCCTGACTTTC. As protein: CASSQAVTRSRSGANVLTF.

This clonotype was seen many times. V usage is TRBV7-9 and J usage is TRBJ2-7, with no clear D. The CDR3 loop spans 11 amino acids. CDR1 and CDR2 (germline): SEHNR, FQNEAQ (reference sequence). Trimming removed 5 bases from V and 3 bases from J, with 5 bases in between. DNA for the CDR3: TGTGCCAGCAGCGCGGACTACGAGCAGTACTTC. Translation gives CASSADYEQYF. The complete variable domain, with remaining parts taken from reference TRBV7-9 and TRBJ2-7, reads DTGVSQNPRHKITKRGQNVTFRCDPISEHNRLYWYRQTLGQGPEFLTYFQNEAQLEKSRLLSDRFSAERPKGSFSTLEIQRTEQGDSAMYLCASSADYEQYFGPGTRLTVT.

A few counts support this clonotype. CDR3 sequence (DNA): TGTGCCAGCAGTTACACCGGGACAGCCCTTACCGGGGAGCTGTTTTTT. Its translation is CASSYTGTALTGELFF. The rearrangement links TRBV6-2 or TRBV6-3 to TRBJ2-2, with TRBD1 matching 7 bases. Looked up from germline, CDR1 is MNHEY and CDR2 is SVGEGT. The CDR3 has 16 residues. V lost 2 bases to trimming and J lost 5 bases; unmatched junction nucleotides: 8.

This clonotype was observed a handful of times. The chain combines TRBV15 with TRBJ1-1, with TRBD1 as a possible D gene (5 bases). Trimming removed 2 bases from V and 5 bases from J, with 15 bases in between. There are 15 residues in the CDR3. In germline, CDR1 is LNHNV, CDR2 YYDKDF (reference sequence). CDR3 sequence (DNA): TGTGCCACCAGCAGACGACCGGGCGGGGGGACTGAAGCTTTCTTT. Translated, it gives CATSRRPGGGTEAFF.

This clonotype turned up a few times. The J gene is TRBJ2-7, the V gene TRBV10-3; D gene unclear. Trimming took off 0 bases at V and 2 bases at J, with 14 bases between the two ends. Germline V gene lookup returns CDR1 ENHRY and CDR2 SYGVKD. The CDR3 totals 16 residues. DNA of the CDR3: TGTGCCATCAGTGAGTCGGATCGGGCCGTCCCCTACGAGCAGTACTTC. Protein sequence: CAISESDRAVPYEQYF.

There are many counts of this clonotype. The CDR3 protein is CASSVGTAGEQYF. The CDR3 DNA reads TGTGCCAGCAGCGTTGGGACGGCAGGCGAGCAGTACTTC. V gene TRBV9 combines with J gene TRBJ2-7; TRBD1 or TRBD2 may be the D gene (5 bases each). This CDR3 is 13 amino acids long. The V gene lost 2 bases and the J gene lost 6 bases, with 12 bases spanning the gap. Looked up from germline, CDR1 is SGDLS and CDR2 is YYNGEE.